This T cell receptor beta chain originates from a study of human T cells and chemical hapten exposure. In this sample, this clonotype turned up a few times. What it binds is not known. As the library was built, unique molecular identifiers were attached to individual cDNA molecules. Each CDR3 protein gets one entry after TCRdb re-called the RACE reads with MiXCR. The repertoire has about 90,000 distinct CDR3 sequences, 11% of them found once; the top ten carry approximately 1%. Stated time point: patch test 3, about 24 weeks after DPC sensitization. Treatment here: therapeutic diphenylcyclopropenone sensitization with weekly scalp DPC. The template was total RNA from unfractionated whole blood. Study conclusions and caveats: TCRs exceeding a frequency of 1 in 1000 stayed unchanged under DPC sensitization. In the PT1 data, expanded TCR counts showed a positive correlation with patch test score.

J was trimmed by 1 base and V by 3 bases; bases with no gene match: 6. The germline gives CDR1 KGHDR, CDR2 SFDVKD. This CDR3 contains 16 residues. The chain links TRBV24-1 to TRBJ2-3; 7 bases are a match to TRBD2. The sequencing here drew on whole blood, taken in connection with sensitization to the hapten diphenylcyclopropenone (DPC). The clonotype was recovered from a woman between 25 and 40 years old with alopecia areata. Some clones in this sample may be carry-over from other donors' samples. The CDR3 coding sequence is TGTGCCACCAGTGATGGGGAGGGATTCGGCACAGATACGCAGTATTTT. Translated, it gives CATSDGEGFGTDTQYF.